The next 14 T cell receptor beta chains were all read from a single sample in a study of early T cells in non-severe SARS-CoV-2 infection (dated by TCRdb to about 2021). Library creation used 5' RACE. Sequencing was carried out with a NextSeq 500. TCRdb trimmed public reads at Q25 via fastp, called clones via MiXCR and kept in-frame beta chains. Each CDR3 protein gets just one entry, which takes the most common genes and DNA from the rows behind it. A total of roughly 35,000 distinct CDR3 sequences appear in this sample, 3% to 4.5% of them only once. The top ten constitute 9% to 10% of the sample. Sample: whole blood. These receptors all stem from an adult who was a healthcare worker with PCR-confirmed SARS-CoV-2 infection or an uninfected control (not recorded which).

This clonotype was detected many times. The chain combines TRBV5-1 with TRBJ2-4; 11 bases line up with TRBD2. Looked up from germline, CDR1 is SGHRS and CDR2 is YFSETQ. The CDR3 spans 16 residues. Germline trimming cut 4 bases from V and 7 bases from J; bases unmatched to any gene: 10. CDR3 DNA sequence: TGCGCCAGCAGCCCTTTAGCGGGAGGGCCTGGGAACATTCAGTACTTC. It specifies CASSPLAGGPGNIQYF.

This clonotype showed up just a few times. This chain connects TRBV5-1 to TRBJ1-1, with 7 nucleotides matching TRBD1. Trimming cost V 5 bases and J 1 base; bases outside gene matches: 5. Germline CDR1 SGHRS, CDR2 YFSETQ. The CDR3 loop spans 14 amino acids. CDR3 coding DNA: TGCGCCAGCAGAGTGGGACAGCAGAACACTGAAGCTTTCTTT. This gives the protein CASRVGQQNTEAFF.

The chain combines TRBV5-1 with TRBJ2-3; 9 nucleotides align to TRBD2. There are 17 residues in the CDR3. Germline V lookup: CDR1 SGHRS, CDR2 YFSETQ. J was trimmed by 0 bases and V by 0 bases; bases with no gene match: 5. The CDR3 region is CASSLAGLASSTDTQYF. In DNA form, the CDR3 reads TGCGCCAGCAGCTTGGCCGGACTAGCGTCTAGCACAGATACGCAGTATTTT.

The CDR3 region is CASSLFTGAEQFF. Here the CDR3 DNA reads TGTGCCAGCAGCTTATTCACAGGGGCTGAGCAGTTCTTC. J is TRBJ2-1 and V is TRBV7-9, with 7 bases that match TRBD1. The CDR3 is 13 residues long. Germline values: CDR1 SEHNR, CDR2 FQNEAQ (reference sequence). Trimming at V came to 2 bases and at J to 9 bases, leaving 4 bases not matched to a gene.

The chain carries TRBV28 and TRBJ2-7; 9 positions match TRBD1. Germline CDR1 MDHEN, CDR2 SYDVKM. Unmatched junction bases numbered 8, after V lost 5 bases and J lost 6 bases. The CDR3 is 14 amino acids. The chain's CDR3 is CASSPRDRESEQYV. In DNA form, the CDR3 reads TGTGCCAGCAGTCCCCGGGACAGGGAAAGCGAGCAGTACGTC.

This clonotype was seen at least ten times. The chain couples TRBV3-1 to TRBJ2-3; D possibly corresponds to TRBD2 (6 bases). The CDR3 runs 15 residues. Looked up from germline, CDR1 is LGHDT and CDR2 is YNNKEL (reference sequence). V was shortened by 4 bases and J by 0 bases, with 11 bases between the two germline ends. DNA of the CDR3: TGTGCCAGCAGCCCTGGCGGGGTCAGCACAGATACGCAGTATTTT. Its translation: CASSPGGVSTDTQYF.

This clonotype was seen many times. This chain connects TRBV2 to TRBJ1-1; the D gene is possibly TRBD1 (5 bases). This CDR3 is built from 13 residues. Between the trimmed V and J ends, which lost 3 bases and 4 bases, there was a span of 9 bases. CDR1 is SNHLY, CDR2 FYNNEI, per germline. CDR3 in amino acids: CASSDQGATEAFF. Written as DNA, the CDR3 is TGTGCCAGCAGTGATCAAGGGGCCACTGAAGCTTTCTTT.

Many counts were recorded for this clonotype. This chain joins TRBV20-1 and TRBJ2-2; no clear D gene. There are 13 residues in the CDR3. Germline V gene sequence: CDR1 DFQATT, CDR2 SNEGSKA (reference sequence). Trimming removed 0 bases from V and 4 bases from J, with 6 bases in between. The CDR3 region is CSARDGFTGELFF. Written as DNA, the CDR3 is TGCAGTGCTAGAGACGGTTTCACCGGGGAGCTGTTTTTT.

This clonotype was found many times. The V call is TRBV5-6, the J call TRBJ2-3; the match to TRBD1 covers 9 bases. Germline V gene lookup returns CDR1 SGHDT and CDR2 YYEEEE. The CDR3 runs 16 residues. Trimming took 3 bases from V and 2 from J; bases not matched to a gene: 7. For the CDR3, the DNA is TGTGCCAGCAGCTGGGACGGGACAGGGTTCACAGATACGCAGTATTTT. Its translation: CASSWDGTGFTDTQYF.

CDR3 protein: CASSEYNEQYF. For the CDR3, the DNA is TGCGCCAGCAGTGAGTATAACGAGCAGTACTTC. The rearrangement joins TRBV10-2 to TRBJ2-7; D not resolved. The germline V gene has CDR1 WSHSY and CDR2 SAAADI. V was pared by 1 base and J by 5 bases, with 3 bases between. The CDR3 length is 11 residues.

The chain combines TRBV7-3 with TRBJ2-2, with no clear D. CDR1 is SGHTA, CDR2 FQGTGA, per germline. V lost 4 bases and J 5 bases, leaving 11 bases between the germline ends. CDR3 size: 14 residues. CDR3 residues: CASSSVGLTGELFF. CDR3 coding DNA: TGTGCCAGCAGCTCCGTAGGGCTAACCGGGGAGCTGTTTTTT.

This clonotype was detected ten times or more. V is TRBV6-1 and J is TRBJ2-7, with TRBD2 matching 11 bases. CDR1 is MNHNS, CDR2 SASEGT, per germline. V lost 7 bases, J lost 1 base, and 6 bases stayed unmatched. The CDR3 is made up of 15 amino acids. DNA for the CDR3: TGTGCCAGCATGAGAGGGACTAGCGGTTCCTACGAGCAGTACTTC. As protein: CASMRGTSGSYEQYF.

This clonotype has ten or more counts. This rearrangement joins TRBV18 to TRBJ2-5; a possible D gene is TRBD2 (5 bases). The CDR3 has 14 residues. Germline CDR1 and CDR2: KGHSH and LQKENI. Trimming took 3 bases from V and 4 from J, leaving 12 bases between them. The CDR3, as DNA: TGTGCCAGCTCACCCGGGATCCGGGGAGAGACCCAGTACTTC. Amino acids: CASSPGIRGETQYF.

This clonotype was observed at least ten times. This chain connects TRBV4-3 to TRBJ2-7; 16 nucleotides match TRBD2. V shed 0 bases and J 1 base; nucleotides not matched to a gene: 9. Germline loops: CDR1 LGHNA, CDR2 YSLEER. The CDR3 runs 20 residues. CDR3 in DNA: TGCGCCAGCAGCCAAGAACTGGGGACTAGCGGGAGGGCCTGGTCCTACGAGCAGTACTTC. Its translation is CASSQELGTSGRAWSYEQYF.